This T cell receptor beta chain was recovered during a study of T-cell memory formation after mild COVID-19. TCRdb called the 5' RACE reads again in MiXCR, with one record for every CDR3 protein. The sample contains around 340,000 distinct CDR3 sequences, 15% of which appear only once. Sequenced sample: PBMCs or a T cell subset sorted from them (not recorded which). The receptor was isolated from a man aged 18 to 30 who had mild COVID-19 (a few samples of this study predate the infection). Cell type and time point are not known.

The CDR3 region has the DNA TGTGCCAGCAGCCGAACTAGCCCAAACACCGGGGAGCTGTTTTTT. Its protein is CASSRTSPNTGELFF. The chain combines TRBV9 with TRBJ2-2; weak D call: TRBD2 (6 bases). The CDR3 loop spans 15 amino acids. Trimming cost V 4 bases and J 2 bases, with 12 bases left between them. CDR1 is SGDLS, CDR2 YYNGEE, per germline.